The 25 T cell receptor beta chains below were found in one sample sequenced in a study of blood T cell repertoires in COVID-19. Libraries were prepared by immunoSEQ multiplex PCR; TCRdb keeps only in-frame clonotypes and omits some of them. The sample has over 250,000 clones, approximately 90% seen once. Sequencing was carried out using peripheral blood. These TCRs come from a woman in her 30s with COVID-19, enrolled during active disease.

This clone was found a few times. Other DNA sequences within the sample encode an identical CDR3. V usage is TRBV5-1 and J usage is TRBJ1-5; TRBD1 might be the D (6 bases). V shed 2 bases and J shed 7 bases, with 13 bases lying between them. The CDR3 has 14 residues. Germline V gives CDR1 SGHRS, CDR2 YFSETQ. As DNA, the CDR3 is TGCGCCAGCAGCTTATCAGGGGATGAACAGCCCCAGCATTTT. Encoded protein: CASSLSGDEQPQHF.

V and J are TRBV5-6 and TRBJ1-2; TRBD1 might be the D (5 bases). The CDR3 is 12 amino acids. V was clipped by 1 base and J by 10 bases, with 11 bases between them. CDR1 is SGHDT and CDR2 is YYEEEE in the germline V gene. For the CDR3, the DNA is TGTGCCAGCAGCTTGAGCAGGGTTGACTACACCTTC. Amino acids: CASSLSRVDYTF.

J is TRBJ2-1 and V is TRBV7-2, with 8 bases that match TRBD2. The CDR3 sequence is 15 residues long. The trim removed 5 bases at V and 6 bases at J, leaving 9 bases unmatched. Germline V lookup: CDR1 SGHTA, CDR2 FQGNSA. CDR3 residues: CASSPGRAGVNEQFF. The CDR3 coding sequence is TGTGCCAGCAGCCCCGGGCGAGCGGGAGTCAATGAGCAGTTCTTC.

The chain links TRBV30 to TRBJ2-1; TRBD2 aligns across 12 bases. The CDR3 extends over 16 amino acids. The germline V gene encodes CDR1 GTSNPN and CDR2 SVGIG (reference sequence). V lost 5 bases and J lost 2; bases outside the gene matches: 7. The CDR3: CAWGQLAGGTYNEQFF. CDR3 nucleotides: TGTGCCTGGGGTCAACTAGCGGGAGGAACCTACAATGAGCAGTTCTTC.

CDR3 in amino acids: CASRRGTSGNYEQYF. CDR3 nucleotides: TGTGCCAGCAGGAGGGGGACTAGCGGGAACTACGAGCAGTACTTC. The chain employs TRBV5-6 and TRBJ2-7, with 13 bases identical to TRBD2. This CDR3 has 15 residues. V dropped 5 bases and J dropped 3; count of bases not matched to a gene: 5. CDR1 and CDR2 (germline): SGHDT, YYEEEE.

This CDR3 is CASSPSRSGIGQDEQFF. The DNA for the CDR3 is TGTGCCAGCAGTCCATCCCGTAGCGGGATAGGCCAAGATGAGCAGTTCTTC. J is TRBJ2-1 and V is TRBV6-6, with 8 bases fitting TRBD2. The ends lost 5 bases at V and 8 bases at J; junction bases unmatched: 17. Germline CDR1 is MNHNY and CDR2 is SVGAGI (reference sequence). The CDR3 runs 17 residues.

In this sample, this clone turned up once. This rearrangement joins TRBV15 to TRBJ2-7; D not certain. The CDR3 length is 17 residues. Deletions cut 0 bases from V and 4 bases from J, with 19 bases between. The germline V gene encodes CDR1 LNHNV and CDR2 YYDKDF (reference sequence). The CDR3 is CATSRDRFALGSYEQYF. In DNA form, the CDR3 reads TGTGCCACCAGCAGAGATCGGTTTGCCCTAGGTAGTTACGAGCAGTACTTC.

The chain employs TRBV25-1 and TRBJ2-1; TRBD2 might be the D (6 bases). V was cut by 1 base and J by 8 bases, with 18 bases left in between. Germline-derived CDR1 and CDR2 are MGHDK and SYGVNS. The CDR3 is made up of 16 amino acids. CDR3 protein: CASSESPSLGGDEQFF. In DNA form, the CDR3 reads TGTGCCAGCAGTGAATCCCCTAGTCTAGGCGGGGATGAGCAGTTCTTC.

This chain links TRBV14 with TRBJ1-1; TRBD1 agrees at 10 bases. The CDR3 is made up of 14 amino acids. The V segment lost 4 bases and the J segment 5 bases; nucleotides outside the gene matches: 4. Germline assignment: CDR1 SGHDN and CDR2 FVKESK. This CDR3 reads CASSPRQGATEAFF. The CDR3 DNA sequence: TGTGCCAGCAGCCCTCGACAGGGGGCAACTGAAGCTTTCTTT.

This clone was counted once. The chain carries TRBV7-2 and TRBJ1-1; D perhaps matches TRBD1 (6 bases). CDR1 SGHTA and CDR2 FQGNSA come from the germline V gene. The V gene lost 7 bases and the J gene lost 0 bases, with 15 bases spanning the gap. The CDR3 spans 15 residues. This CDR3 reads CASTPDSAMNTEAFF. In DNA form, the CDR3 reads TGTGCCAGCACCCCGGACAGTGCAATGAACACTGAAGCTTTCTTT.

The chain uses TRBV27 and TRBJ1-6; TRBD1 matches 9 bases. The CDR3 is 15 residues long. Germline values: CDR1 MNHEY, CDR2 SMNVEV (reference sequence). With V trimmed by 4 bases and J by 7 bases, 5 bases remained unmatched. The CDR3 protein is CASSYPDRGNSPLHF. The CDR3 DNA reads as TGTGCCAGCAGTTACCCCGACAGGGGGAATTCACCCCTCCACTTT.

This clone was recorded only once. The chain links TRBV3-1 (or the pseudogene TRBV3-2) to TRBJ2-2, with 7 bases aligning to TRBD2. V lost 3 bases, J lost 4 bases, and 5 bases stayed unmatched. Looked up from germline, CDR1 is LGHDT and CDR2 is YNNKEL (reference sequence). The CDR3 sequence is 15 residues long. The CDR3 nucleotides read TGTGCCAGCAGCCAGCGGACTAGTGGCACCGGGGAGCTGTTTTTT. Amino acids: CASSQRTSGTGELFF.

V usage is TRBV29-1 and J usage is TRBJ2-2; D call uncertain. CDR3 length: 13 residues. Between the trimmed V and J ends, which lost 3 bases and 2 bases, there was a span of 7 bases. Germline-derived CDR1 and CDR2 are SQVTM and ANQGSEA. CDR3 sequence reads: CSVDSGNTGELFF. CDR3 DNA sequence: TGCAGCGTTGACTCAGGCAACACCGGGGAGCTGTTTTTT.

This chain connects TRBV7-2 to TRBJ2-1, with 9 bases aligning to TRBD1. CDR3 length equals 15 residues. The V and J ends lost 1 base and 4 bases, in that order; junction bases with no gene match: 2. The germline CDR1 and CDR2 sequences are SGHTA and FQGNSA. The CDR3 here is CASSLEDRGYNEQFF. In nucleotides, the CDR3 is TGTGCCAGCAGCTTAGAGGACAGGGGATACAATGAGCAGTTCTTC.

The rearrangement links TRBV5-6 to TRBJ2-7; 11 bases map to TRBD1. The CDR3 is 14 amino acids. The trim removed 4 bases at V and 5 bases at J, leaving 5 bases unmatched. The germline gives CDR1 SGHDT, CDR2 YYEEEE. CDR3 sequence reads: CASSLGQGVNEQYF. As DNA, the CDR3 is TGTGCCAGCAGCCTGGGACAGGGGGTAAACGAGCAGTACTTC. The whole variable domain, remainder taken from reference TRBV5-6 and TRBJ2-7, is DAGVTQSPTHLIKTRGQQVTLRCSPKSGHDTVSWYQQALGQGPQFIFQYYEEEERQRGNFPDRFSGHQFPNYSSELNVNALLLGDSALYLCASSLGQGVNEQYFGPGTRLTVT.

V and J are TRBV7-8 and TRBJ1-2; maybe TRBD1 (6 bases). Trimming removed 0 bases at V and 0 bases at J, with 14 bases between. CDR3 length: 17 amino acids. The germline CDR1 and CDR2 sequences are SGHVS and FQNEAQ. The CDR3: CASSLATAGASNYGYTF. For the CDR3, the DNA is TGTGCCAGCAGCTTAGCAACGGCAGGGGCATCTAACTATGGCTACACCTTC.

The rearrangement joins TRBV10-1 to TRBJ2-1; TRBD2 might be the D (5 bases). This CDR3 comprises 10 residues. The germline V gene has CDR1 WNHNN and CDR2 SYGVQD (reference sequence). V lost 7 bases to trimming and J lost 9 bases, with 7 bases between them. CDR3 loop: CASTAGEQFF. In nucleotides, the CDR3 is TGCGCCAGCACGGCGGGTGAGCAGTTCTTC.

The rearrangement joins TRBV7-9 to TRBJ2-5; 14 positions match TRBD2. J was trimmed by 2 bases and V by 5 bases; bases with no gene match: 4. The CDR3 loop spans 16 amino acids. Germline-derived CDR1 and CDR2 are SEHNR and FQNEAQ (reference sequence). The CDR3 here is CASSRTSGRPQETQYF. Written as DNA, the CDR3 is TGTGCCAGCAGCCGGACTAGCGGGAGGCCTCAAGAGACCCAGTACTTC.

Regarding this clone: The CDR3 end shows no conserved phenylalanine or tryptophan, and so a read error is likely. The chain is built from TRBV19 and TRBJ2-4; no clear D. Germline V gene data show CDR1 as LNHDA and CDR2 as SQIVND (reference sequence). CDR3 length: 14 amino acids. The DNA for the CDR3 is TGCGCCGCGAGCCCGAGACTAGCCAAAAACATTCAGTACCTC. It specifies CAASPRLAKNIQYL.

The genes are TRBV9 and TRBJ2-5, with TRBD1 matching over 11 bases. The CDR3 consists of 14 residues. Per germline, CDR1 SGDLS and CDR2 YYNGEE. With V trimmed by 4 bases and J by 7 bases, 6 bases remained unmatched. The CDR3 DNA sequence: TGTGCCAGCAGCATCGGACAGGGGGCAAGGACCCAGTACTTC. This translates into CASSIGQGARTQYF.

The chain uses TRBV7-9 and TRBJ1-6; TRBD1 aligns across 8 bases. V gave up 2 bases and J gave up 6 bases; unmatched junction bases: 6. This CDR3 region has 16 residues. Germline V gene sequence: CDR1 SEHNR, CDR2 FQNEAQ (reference sequence). This CDR3 reads CASSLPTGAGNSPLHF. In DNA form, the CDR3 reads TGTGCCAGCAGCTTACCGACAGGGGCCGGTAATTCACCCCTCCACTTT.

The chain carries TRBV9 and TRBJ2-1; 10 bases are a match to TRBD2. This CDR3 has 14 residues. V gave up 2 bases and J gave up 10 bases; unmatched junction bases: 6. The V gene's germline CDR1 is SGDLS and CDR2 YYNGEE. CDR3 residues: CASSVIAGGDEQFF. CDR3 DNA sequence: TGTGCCAGCAGCGTCATAGCGGGAGGTGACGAGCAGTTCTTC.

This chain links TRBV28 with TRBJ1-6; 10 nucleotides line up with TRBD1. CDR3 length: 14 residues. V gave up 5 bases and J gave up 5 bases; unmatched junction bases: 0. In germline, CDR1 is MDHEN, CDR2 SYDVKM. DNA of the CDR3: TGTGCCAGCAGTGGGACAGGGGATAATTCACCCCTCCACTTT. The encoded protein is CASSGTGDNSPLHF.

V is TRBV5-1 and J is TRBJ2-7; D is perhaps TRBD1 (6 bases). This CDR3 has 17 amino acids. Germline V gene sequence: CDR1 SGHRS, CDR2 YFSETQ. V shed 0 bases and J shed 1 base, with 17 bases lying between them. The DNA of the CDR3 is TGCGCCAGCAGCTTGGAGGGCATCGGGACACCTTCCTACGAGCAGTACTTC. It yields the protein CASSLEGIGTPSYEQYF.

CDR3: CASRPFWDGQGGYEQYF. In DNA, the CDR3 is TGTGCCAGCAGGCCTTTCTGGGACGGACAGGGAGGCTACGAGCAGTACTTC. The rearrangement uses TRBV27 and TRBJ2-7; 8 bases line up with TRBD1. From germline, CDR1 is MNHEY and CDR2 SMNVEV (reference sequence). Germline trimming cut 6 bases from V and 3 bases from J; bases unmatched to any gene: 16. The CDR3 consists of 17 residues.